These T cell receptor beta chains were read from a single sample in a study of cytomegalovirus exposure and HLA in healthy donors. Measured with immunoSEQ multiplex PCR; TCRdb has only the in-frame clones, and not every one. The sample lists under 300,000 clones, about 81% occurring once. The specimen sequenced was PBMCs. Receptors were obtained from a woman aged 55-70 years in good health and CMV-seropositive. The CDR3 runs from the conserved cysteine through the conserved F or W. A D gene is named only where the DNA matches it firmly. Clone size is stated in some rows and not others, as once, few, many or a class when expanded.

V,D,size,J,CDR3,DNA
TRBV27,TRBD1,.,TRBJ2-7,CASSWRGQGGHEQYF,TGTGCCAGCAGTTGGCGGGGACAGGGGGGCCACGAGCAGTACTTC
TRBV5-4,.,.,TRBJ1-1,CASSFGVSTEAFF,TGTGCCAGCAGCTTCGGGGTCAGCACTGAAGCTTTCTTT
TRBV7-8,TRBD1,.,TRBJ2-6,CASTPTTGVFGANVLTF,TGTGCCAGCACGCCCACTACAGGGGTCTTTGGGGCCAACGTCCTGACTTTC
TRBV6-1,.,.,TRBJ1-2,CATTSGEDRAHGYTF,TGTGCCACCACGTCCGGAGAAGACAGAGCCCATGGCTACACCTTC
TRBV5-4,.,.,TRBJ2-3,CAGLREGTDTQYF,TGTGCCGGCCTCAGGGAGGGCACAGATACGCAGTATTTT
TRBV5-6,.,.,TRBJ2-7,CASSLENTPLEQYF,TGTGCCAGCAGCTTGGAGAACACCCCTTTAGAGCAGTACTTC
TRBV28,.,.,TRBJ2-7,CASSFPGVTANYEQYF,TGTGCCAGCAGTTTCCCGGGGGTGACAGCAAACTACGAGCAGTACTTC
TRBV5-1,TRBD2,.,TRBJ2-7,CASSGAGAPYEQYF,TGCGCCAGCAGCGGGGCGGGAGCCCCCTACGAGCAGTACTTC
TRBV9,.,.,TRBJ2-7,CASSVASWPYEQYF,TGTGCCAGCAGCGTAGCTTCGTGGCCATACGAGCAGTACTTC
TRBV6-6,.,once,TRBJ1-1,CASIRGGSATEAFF,TGTGCCAGCATCCGGGGGGGCTCGGCCACTGAAGCTTTCTTT
TRBV7-2,.,.,TRBJ2-3,CASSSQFASTDTQYF,TGTGCCAGCAGCTCACAGTTCGCTAGCACAGATACGCAGTATTTT
TRBV5-1,TRBD1,.,TRBJ2-7,CASRGTGPYEQYF,TGCGCCAGCAGAGGGACAGGGCCCTACGAGCAGTACTTC
TRBV28,.,.,TRBJ1-5,CASTWGQGNQPQHF,TGTGCCAGCACCTGGGGGCAGGGGAATCAGCCCCAGCATTTT
TRBV7-8,.,.,TRBJ1-5,CASSLARIGATNQPQHF,TGTGCCAGCAGCTTAGCGCGGATTGGGGCCACTAATCAGCCCCAGCATTTT
TRBV5-1,TRBD1,once,TRBJ1-4,CASSLAGGSEKLFF,TGCGCCAGCAGCTTGGCAGGGGGAAGTGAAAAACTGTTTTTT
TRBV6-5,.,.,TRBJ2-7,CASWRGNYEQYF,TGTGCCAGCTGGAGGGGTAACTACGAGCAGTACTTC
TRBV7-8,TRBD2,few,TRBJ2-5,CASSFTSGRETQYF,TGTGCCAGCAGCTTCACTAGCGGGAGGGAGACCCAGTACTTC
TRBV4-1,TRBD1,.,TRBJ2-7,CASSREPGQGFEQYF,TGCGCCAGCAGTCGCGAGCCGGGACAGGGGTTCGAGCAGTACTTC
TRBV28,.,.,TRBJ2-6,CAAGEEQGSSGANVLTF,TGTGCCGCAGGGGAGGAACAGGGGAGCTCTGGGGCCAACGTCCTGACTTTC
TRBV28,TRBD2,few,TRBJ2-7,CASSPERESHEQYF,TGTGCCAGCAGTCCAGAGCGGGAGTCCCACGAGCAGTACTTC
TRBV6-5,.,few,TRBJ2-3,CASSYLERADTQYF,TGTGCCAGCAGTTACTTAGAGAGAGCAGATACGCAGTATTTT
TRBV7-9,.,.,TRBJ2-7,CASSSGIFNEQYF,TGTGCCAGCAGCTCAGGAATTTTTAACGAGCAGTACTTC
TRBV10-2,TRBD2,.,TRBJ2-1,CASMAGDLFF,TGCGCCAGCATGGCGGGAGACCTGTTCTTC
TRBV28,TRBD1,.,TRBJ1-2,CASSDRGLFGYTF,TGTGCCAGCAGCGACAGGGGGCTGTTTGGCTACACCTTC
TRBV5-1,TRBD1,.,TRBJ2-5,CASSQDDRVQETQYF,TGCGCCAGCAGCCAAGACGACAGGGTCCAAGAGACCCAGTACTTC
TRBV6-4,.,once,TRBJ2-3,CASSDSAGIGTDTQYF,TGTGCCAGCAGTGACTCGGCAGGGATTGGTACAGATACGCAGTATTTT
TRBV15,TRBD1,few,TRBJ1-2,CATSREQGVHYGYTF,TGTGCCACCAGCAGAGAACAGGGGGTCCACTATGGCTACACCTTC
TRBV5-1,TRBD2,.,TRBJ2-7,CASSYPGLAGSRGEQYF,TGCGCCAGCAGCTACCCGGGACTAGCGGGTTCCCGGGGCGAGCAGTACTTC
TRBV5-4,.,few,TRBJ2-3,CASSPHTDTQYF,TGTGCCAGCAGCCCACACACAGATACGCAGTATTTT
TRBV5-1,TRBD1,.,TRBJ2-7,CASSPDRYEQYF,TGCGCCAGCAGCCCGGACAGGTACGAGCAGTACTTC
TRBV30,.,.,TRBJ1-4,CAGNKGLGEKLFF,TGTGCCGGTAATAAGGGGCTGGGAGAAAAACTGTTTTTT
TRBV28,.,.,TRBJ1-5,CASSLMNPRGNQPQHF,TGTGCCAGCAGTTTAATGAATCCCAGGGGCAATCAGCCCCAGCATTTT
TRBV2,.,few,TRBJ1-5,CASNGQTNQPQHF,TGTGCCAGCAATGGACAAACCAATCAGCCCCAGCATTTT
TRBV7-8,.,.,TRBJ1-1,CASSLVTGNTEAFF,TGTGCCAGCAGCTTAGTCACAGGGAACACTGAAGCTTTCTTT
TRBV6-1,.,few,TRBJ2-2,CAITDTGELFF,TGTGCCATCACGGACACCGGGGAGCTGTTTTTT
TRBV5-1,TRBD2,.,TRBJ2-7,CASSRLAGDRGEQYF,TGCGCCAGCAGCCGACTAGCGGGAGATAGGGGCGAGCAGTACTTC
TRBV7-9,TRBD2,.,TRBJ2-1,CASSRTSGNREQFF,TGTGCCAGCAGCCGGACTAGCGGGAATCGGGAGCAGTTCTTC
TRBV27,.,.,TRBJ2-1,CASSLSDRGRHYNEQFF,TGTGCCAGCAGTTTATCGGACAGAGGGAGACATTACAATGAGCAGTTCTTC
TRBV6-5,TRBD2,.,TRBJ2-1,CASSSRLAVHNEQFF,TGTGCCAGCAGCTCACGACTAGCGGTTCATAATGAGCAGTTCTTC
TRBV6-4,TRBD1,.,TRBJ1-1,CASRNRGGMNTEAFF,TGTGCCAGCAGGAACAGGGGTGGGATGAACACTGAAGCTTTCTTT
TRBV14,.,.,TRBJ2-7,CASSQTPLSMYYEQYF,TGTGCCAGCAGCCAAACCCCCCTATCCATGTACTACGAGCAGTACTTC
TRBV5-4,TRBD1,.,TRBJ1-1,CASSYRRDRNEAFF,TGTGCCAGCAGCTACCGTCGGGACAGGAACGAAGCTTTCTTT
TRBV6-1,.,.,TRBJ1-5,CASMEQANQPQHF,TGTGCCAGCATGGAACAGGCCAATCAGCCCCAGCATTTT
TRBV10-3,.,.,TRBJ2-7,CAISERESDEQYF,TGTGCCATCAGTGAGCGGGAGTCGGACGAGCAGTACTTC
TRBV6-1,TRBD1,.,TRBJ2-1,CASRGTVRNEQFF,TGTGCCAGCAGGGGGACAGTCCGTAATGAGCAGTTCTTC
TRBV19,.,.,TRBJ2-1,CASSIVRYNEQFF,TGTGCCAGTAGTATAGTCAGGTACAATGAGCAGTTCTTC
TRBV4-1,.,.,TRBJ1-1,CASSQDGVNTEAFF,TGCGCCAGCAGCCAAGATGGAGTGAACACTGAAGCTTTCTTT
TRBV4-1,.,.,TRBJ2-5,CASSRTESRGETQYF,TGCGCCAGCAGTCGAACCGAATCTCGGGGAGAGACCCAGTACTTC
TRBV19,TRBD2,once,TRBJ2-7,CASSITGRSFEQYF,TGTGCCAGTAGTATAACCGGGAGGTCGTTCGAGCAGTACTTC
TRBV6-5,TRBD2,once,TRBJ2-3,CASRVLAGGSDTQYF,TGTGCCAGCAGGGTTCTAGCGGGAGGTTCAGATACGCAGTATTTT
TRBV14,.,.,TRBJ2-3,CASSQQRVFTDTQYF,TGTGCCAGCAGCCAACAGCGGGTCTTCACAGATACGCAGTATTTT